The clone carrying this T cell receptor (beta chain) has only a few counts. This entry comes from a study of T cells in Graves' hyperthyroidism and ophthalmopathy. On the study more broadly: Prior to any treatment, at the point of initial diagnosis, peripheral blood was collected.

V lost 5 bases and J lost 7, with 11 bases in between. The CDR3 runs to 13 residues. Germline-derived CDR1 and CDR2 are LNHDA and SQIVND (reference sequence). TCR beta CDR3 region amplification was performed from RNA transcripts. A first-round RT-PCR of the TCR CDR3 used the HTBI primer set. Each CDR3 protein is one row after TCRdb ran MiXCR on the multiplex PCR reads. Here the sample spans more than 350,000 distinct CDR3 sequences, 15% to 20% being singletons. The chain combines TRBV19 with TRBJ1-4; the D gene is possibly TRBD1 (5 bases). The origin of this receptor is a woman aged 30 to 39 with Graves' hyperthyroidism that later progressed to Graves' ophthalmopathy. The sample comprised blood. The CDR3 protein is CASSRGGSEKLFF. The CDR3 region has the DNA TGTGCCAGTAGTCGCGGGGGGAGTGAAAAACTGTTTTTT.